This TCR beta chain is drawn from a study of blood T cell repertoires in COVID-19. Study details: Collection of acute and convalescent COVID-19 samples took place in the United States, Italy and Spain.

Germline assignment: CDR1 LGHDT and CDR2 YNNKEL (reference sequence). The length of the CDR3 is 17 residues. V lost 0 bases to trimming and J lost 4 bases; unmatched junction nucleotides: 3. Assay: immunoSEQ multiplex PCR; the TCRdb copy retains only in-frame clones and omits some. There are approximately 250,000 clones in the sample; around nine tenths occur only once, and about 2% lies in the top ten. The chain recombines TRBV3-1 (or the pseudogene TRBV3-2) with TRBJ2-1; 13 bases line up with TRBD2. The TCR comes from a man younger than 45 with active or convalescent COVID-19. Material for sequencing was peripheral blood. In DNA form, the CDR3 reads TGTGCCAGCAGCCAAGATTTGACTAGCGGGGGGTACAATGAGCAGTTCTTC. Protein: CASSQDLTSGGYNEQFF.